This TCR beta chain was captured by sequencing in a study of cytomegalovirus exposure and HLA in healthy donors. Separate from the 666-subject first cohort was the approximately 110-subject validation cohort, to which the donors belonged. Notes on this clone: What it binds is not known.

The CDR3 loop spans 14 amino acids. V lost 3 bases and J 0 bases, leaving 10 bases between the germline ends. Germline V gene lookup returns CDR1 SGDLS and CDR2 YYNGEE. Study-wide points: The study listed approximately 160 cytomegalovirus-associated TCR beta chains. Most TCR sequences were uncommon, yet certain public TCRs appeared in many donors.

Produced via immunoSEQ multiplex PCR; TCRdb's table is partial and in-frame only. This sample has around 160,000 clones, with more than 70% found just once. The chain uses TRBV9 and TRBJ2-7; D unresolved. Sequencing was performed on PBMCs. This receptor was identified in a man younger than 35 in good health and CMV-seronegative. Here the CDR3 DNA reads TGTGCCAGCAGCGAACTCGCTAGCTCCTACGAGCAGTACTTC. Protein sequence: CASSELASSYEQYF.